The 16 T cell receptor beta chains given below trace back to one sample, sequenced in a study of cytomegalovirus exposure and HLA in healthy donors. The PCR ran on 60 Vbeta and 13 Jbeta primers. Produced via immunoSEQ multiplex PCR; TCRdb's table is partial and in-frame only. The sample records some 240,000 clones, 80% to 95% being singletons. The material sequenced was PBMCs. The origin of the receptors is a girl aged 2-15 years in good health and CMV-seronegative.

The genes are TRBV6-4 and TRBJ2-7; D may be TRBD1 (6 bases). Germline CDR1 and CDR2: MRHNA and SNTAGT. Trimming removed 3 bases at V and 6 bases at J, with 18 bases between. The CDR3 has 15 residues. CDR3 region: CASSEQGPIQGEQYF. The CDR3 DNA reads TGTGCCAGCAGTGAACAGGGACCGATCCAAGGCGAGCAGTACTTC.

This chain links TRBV11-2 with TRBJ1-5; possible D gene TRBD1, 5 bases. From germline, CDR1 is SGHAT and CDR2 FQNNGV. The CDR3 is 16 residues long. The V end was cut by 5 bases, the J end by 1 base, with 15 bases between. The CDR3 nucleotides read TGTGCCAGCAGCATAGGGACTACGAGGAGCAATCAGCCCCAGCATTTT. Its translation is CASSIGTTRSNQPQHF.

This chain uses TRBV6-5 with TRBJ2-3; 8 bases agree with TRBD1. J gave up 4 bases and V 0 bases, and 6 bases lay outside the gene matches. The CDR3 covers 16 residues. Germline assignment: CDR1 MNHEY and CDR2 SVGAGI. DNA of the CDR3: TGTGCCAGCAGTTACTCGAATACAGGGGGGCCAGATACGCAGTATTTT. This codes for CASSYSNTGGPDTQYF.

The chain employs TRBV10-1 and TRBJ1-4, with TRBD1 as a possible D gene (5 bases). This CDR3 comprises 17 residues. Germline V gene sequence: CDR1 WNHNN, CDR2 SYGVQD (reference sequence). Trimming took off 2 bases at V and 0 bases at J, with 13 bases between the two ends. The CDR3 sequence: CASSEPPRDSTNEKLFF. CDR3 nucleotides: TGCGCCAGCAGTGAGCCGCCTAGGGACTCAACTAATGAAAAACTGTTTTTT.

The table lists this clone with a count of one. The genes are TRBV10-1 and TRBJ2-7, with 9 bases matching TRBD2. V was clipped by 1 base and J by 2 bases; unmatched bases: 6. CDR3 length: 16 residues. The germline V gene encodes CDR1 WNHNN and CDR2 SYGVQD (reference sequence). As DNA, the CDR3 is TGCGCCAGCAGTGAGTATAATAGCGGGAGTCCCTACGAGCAGTACTTC. Translating it yields CASSEYNSGSPYEQYF.

The rearrangement uses TRBV20-1 and TRBJ2-7, with 9 nucleotides matching TRBD1. This CDR3 region has 11 residues. Germline V gene sequence: CDR1 DFQATT, CDR2 SNEGSKA (reference sequence). V lost 5 bases, J lost 7 bases, and 3 bases stayed unmatched. This CDR3 is CSAPGTGEQYF. The CDR3 DNA reads as TGCAGTGCTCCGGGGACAGGGGAGCAGTACTTC.

This clone appeared once. This chain links TRBV6-7 with TRBJ1-5; D gene uncertain. TRBV6-7 is reported as an ORF; its role is uncertain. This CDR3 has 20 amino acids. The V and J ends lost 1 base and 2 bases respectively, with 24 bases between them. The CDR3 DNA follows: TGTGCCAGCAGTTACTTGAAATATTCCGCGCCTATAAGTTGCAATCAGCCCCAGCATTTT. Residues: CASSYLKYSAPISCNQPQHF.

The chain recombines TRBV6-1 with TRBJ2-7; possible D gene TRBD1, 5 bases. V gave up 7 bases and J gave up 0 bases, with 13 bases separating them. The CDR3 contains 14 residues. CDR1 MNHNS and CDR2 SASEGT come from the germline V gene. This CDR3 reads CASMRTGDSYEQYF. The DNA for the CDR3 is TGTGCCAGCATGCGAACAGGCGACTCCTACGAGCAGTACTTC.

The CDR3 region is CAISEPQGDRPHEQYF. CDR3 sequence (DNA): TGTGCCATCAGTGAGCCACAGGGGGACAGGCCGCACGAGCAGTACTTC. The chain uses TRBV10-3 and TRBJ2-7; 8 bases are shared with TRBD1. CDR3 size: 16 residues. The trim removed 2 bases at V and 5 bases at J, leaving 11 bases unmatched. The germline CDR1 and CDR2 sequences are ENHRY and SYGVKD.

The V and J genes are TRBV28 and TRBJ1-1; no clear D gene. This CDR3 contains 13 residues. Germline CDR1 MDHEN, CDR2 SYDVKM. V gave up 7 bases and J gave up 1 base, with 10 bases separating them. The DNA of the CDR3 is TGTGCCAGCAAGCCCCCGGGGAACACTGAAGCTTTCTTT. The encoded protein is CASKPPGNTEAFF.

The J gene is TRBJ1-4, the V gene TRBV19; 8 nucleotides line up with TRBD1. The CDR3 is 17 residues long. From germline, CDR1 is LNHDA and CDR2 SQIVND (reference sequence). V lost 8 bases and J lost 2; bases outside the gene matches: 13. The CDR3 loop is CASRFGQGRPTNEKLFF. In DNA, the CDR3 is TGTGCCAGTCGGTTCGGACAGGGAAGGCCTACTAATGAAAAACTGTTTTTT.

CDR3 in amino acids: CASSPPEAANTEAFF. DNA of the CDR3: TGTGCCAGCAGTCCCCCCGAAGCCGCGAACACTGAAGCTTTCTTT. The V call is TRBV6-5, the J call TRBJ1-1; the D is unclear. Looked up from germline, CDR1 is MNHEY and CDR2 is SVGAGI. This CDR3 has 15 amino acids. The V and J ends lost 5 bases and 1 base respectively, with 14 bases between them.

The CDR3 is CASSERGSGVFVQETQYF. Here the CDR3 DNA reads TGTGCCAGCAGTGAACGGGGTAGCGGGGTATTCGTACAAGAGACCCAGTACTTC. The chain employs TRBV25-1 and TRBJ2-5; 8 bases are shared with TRBD2. The CDR3 consists of 18 residues. V lost 2 bases to trimming and J lost 2 bases; unmatched junction nucleotides: 13. CDR1 is MGHDK, CDR2 SYGVNS, per germline.

CDR3 protein: CASSLRQGADYGYTF. In DNA, the CDR3 is TGTGCCAGCAGCTTGCGGCAGGGGGCAGACTATGGCTACACCTTC. This chain links TRBV5-8 with TRBJ1-2, with 8 bases aligning to TRBD1. The CDR3 extends over 15 amino acids. The junction had 5 bases not matched to a gene; V was cut back by 1 base and J by 3 bases. Germline CDR1 and CDR2: SGHTS and YDEGEE.

The rearrangement uses TRBV4-1 and TRBJ2-7; the match to TRBD1 covers 7 bases. The CDR3 totals 14 residues. In germline, CDR1 is MGHRA, CDR2 YSYEKL. Trimming took 1 base from V and 3 from J; bases not matched to a gene: 3. The DNA of the CDR3 is TGCGCCAGCAGCCAAGTCGGGACAGACTACGAGCAGTACTTC. It encodes CASSQVGTDYEQYF.

V gene TRBV7-2 combines with J gene TRBJ2-1, with TRBD2 matching 7 bases. Germline V gene sequence: CDR1 SGHTA, CDR2 FQGNSA. The CDR3 length is 16 residues. V shed 1 base, J shed 4 bases, and the junction held 7 bases outside the gene matches. CDR3 region: CASSLGVAGPYNEQFF. DNA of the CDR3: TGTGCCAGCAGCTTAGGCGTAGCGGGCCCTTACAATGAGCAGTTCTTC.